This record looks at one T cell receptor (beta chain) sequence and its context. Original methodology: By means of reference gene primer amplification, nucleated cell counts were estimated. The repertoire was sequenced with immunoSEQ multiplex PCR; TCRdb's copy has only in-frame clones and lacks some. V, J and clone size are taken as reported in that table, and D and trimming were inferred from the DNA itself. This table has under 150,000 clones, 70% to 90% appearing once. This sample was taken from a study of blood T cell repertoires in COVID-19. About the research overall: COVID-19 samples collected from the United States, Italy and Spain covered acute and convalescent phases. Nucleic acid was either cDNA or gDNA, and it came from T cells, B-cell-depleted T cells, or PBMCs.

The CDR3 consists of 13 residues. The ends were cut back, 1 base at V and 8 bases at J, with 11 bases in the middle. The clonotype comes from a woman aged 35 to 49 with active or convalescent COVID-19. The specimen sequenced was peripheral blood. V usage is TRBV12-3 or TRBV12-4 and J usage is TRBJ1-2; TRBD1 is a possible D gene (5 bases). Here the CDR3 reads CASSLGRVGGYTF. CDR3 coding DNA: TGTGCCAGCAGTTTAGGCAGGGTCGGAGGCTACACCTTC.